This TCR beta chain was profiled in a study of blood T cell repertoires in COVID-19. Overall study context: T cells, B-cell-depleted T cells, or PBMCs provided the cDNA or gDNA that served as material.

Original methodology: The authors estimated nucleated cell counts from reference gene primer amplification. Method: immunoSEQ multiplex PCR; TCRdb's copy keeps in-frame clones and lacks some. V and J calls and clone size are given by that table; D and trimming were obtained from the DNA. The sample records about 190,000 clones, over 80% being singletons. Looked up from germline, CDR1 is MNHEY and CDR2 is SVGAGI. Trimming stripped 6 bases from V and 7 bases from J, with 18 bases between. CDR3 size: 15 residues. This chain joins TRBV6-5 and TRBJ1-4; tentatively, D is TRBD1 (5 bases). Material: peripheral blood. The TCR was taken from a woman aged 40 to 49 with acute or convalescent COVID-19. DNA of the CDR3: TGTGCCAGCAGACCAACAGGAAAGGGAGGTGAAAAACTGTTTTTT. Its protein is CASRPTGKGGEKLFF.